These T cell receptor beta chains were read from a single sample in a study of blood T cell repertoires in COVID-19. The protocol was immunoSEQ multiplex PCR, while the TCRdb copy is restricted to in-frame clones and leaves out a portion. Of a few hundred thousand clones listed, 80% to 90% are singletons. Sequences were obtained from peripheral blood. The receptor set was obtained from a woman between 70 and 85 years old with COVID-19, enrolled during active disease. Both conserved end residues are part of each CDR3. The order of the fields is D gene, V gene, clone size, J gene, CDR3 protein, CDR3 DNA. The D gene is left open where the match is weak. Part of the rows lack a size; the others show once, few, many or a class for expanded clones.

>.|TRBV5-6|.|TRBJ1-2
CASSRTVVEGYTF
TGTGCCAGCAGCCGTACGGTGGTTGAAGGCTACACCTTC
>.|TRBV7-2|.|TRBJ1-2
CASSLATANYGYTF
TGTGCCAGCAGCTTAGCAACGGCTAACTATGGCTACACCTTC
>.|TRBV6-6|.|TRBJ2-7
CASSPDNVDEQYF
TGTGCCAGCAGCCCGGACAACGTCGACGAGCAGTACTTC
>.|TRBV5-1|.|TRBJ1-2
CASHNSGDGYTF
TGCGCCAGTCACAATTCGGGAGATGGCTACACCTTC
>TRBD1|TRBV6-2/TRBV6-3|.|TRBJ2-5
CASSPGTGTQETQYF
TGTGCCAGCAGTCCCGGGACAGGGACCCAAGAGACCCAGTACTTC
>TRBD2|TRBV6-5|.|TRBJ2-2
CASSYSSGGARGLFF
TGTGCCAGCAGTTACTCTAGCGGGGGGGCCCGTGGGCTGTTTTTT
>.|TRBV20-1|.|TRBJ2-5
CSASTQLQETQYF
TGCAGTGCTAGTACCCAACTCCAAGAGACCCAGTACTTC
>.|TRBV27|.|TRBJ1-1
CASSPTLRGSTEALF
TGTGCCAGCAGTCCCACCCTCAGGGGAAGCACTGAGGCTCTCTTT
>TRBD1|TRBV24-1|.|TRBJ2-5
CATSDSRTGLETQYF
TGTGCCACCAGTGATTCGCGGACAGGGCTAGAGACCCAGTACTTC
>TRBD2|TRBV18|.|TRBJ2-3
CASSQLTSGGTSTDTQYF
TGTGCCAGCTCACAATTGACTAGCGGGGGGACCAGCACAGATACGCAGTATTTT
>TRBD1|TRBV19|.|TRBJ1-2
CASARQGTYGYTF
TGTGCCAGCGCTCGACAGGGGACCTATGGCTACACCTTC
>TRBD1|TRBV2|.|TRBJ2-7
CASSGQGAYYEQYF
TGTGCCAGCAGTGGACAGGGGGCGTACTACGAGCAGTACTTC
>.|TRBV7-2|once|TRBJ1-5
CASSFGTLYSNQPQHF
TGTGCCAGCAGCTTTGGGACACTATATAGCAATCAGCCCCAGCATTTT
>TRBD1|TRBV10-3|.|TRBJ1-2
CAISDFGQGDGYTF
TGTGCCATCAGTGATTTTGGACAGGGGGATGGCTACACCTTC
>TRBD1|TRBV2|.|TRBJ1-1
CASSEPGGSNTEAFF
TGTGCCAGCAGTGAGCCAGGGGGCTCTAACACTGAAGCTTTCTTT
>TRBD1|TRBV13|few|TRBJ1-1
CASSHRRQGGTEAFF
TGTGCCAGCAGCCACCGGCGACAGGGAGGCACTGAAGCTTTCTTT
>.|TRBV20-1|.|TRBJ1-2
CSAYTSYGYTF
TGCAGTGCTTACACCTCCTATGGCTACACCTTC
>.|TRBV18|.|TRBJ1-1
CASSLRGTEAFF
TGTGCCAGCTCCTTGAGAGGGACTGAAGCTTTCTTT
>.|TRBV27|.|TRBJ1-2
CASSPQGGNYGYTF
TGTGCCAGCAGTCCGCAGGGTGGGAACTATGGCTACACCTTC
>TRBD1|TRBV30|.|TRBJ1-2
CAWYRLTQGVGYTF
TGTGCCTGGTATAGACTGACACAGGGGGTAGGCTACACCTTC
>TRBD2|TRBV27|.|TRBJ2-3
CASTRASGGAFSTQYF
TGTGCCAGCACGAGGGCCAGCGGGGGGGCTTTCTCTACGCAGTATTTT
>.|TRBV27|.|TRBJ1-1
CASRFPKGQGGCEYTEAFF
TGTGCCAGCAGGTTTCCCAAAGGTCAGGGCGGATGTGAGTACACTGAAGCTTTCTTT
>.|TRBV29-1|.|TRBJ1-3
CSVGGLGNTIYF
TGCAGCGTTGGGGGGCTCGGAAACACCATATATTTT
>.|TRBV12-3/TRBV12-4|.|TRBJ2-7
CASSGVSSYEQYF
TGTGCCAGTTCAGGGGTGTCCTCCTACGAGCAGTACTTC
>TRBD1|TRBV5-4|.|TRBJ2-7
CASSQDRGSHEQYF
TGTGCCAGCAGCCAGGACAGGGGAAGCCACGAGCAGTACTTC
>TRBD1|TRBV19|.|TRBJ1-5
CASSIGWTGDPWSQNQPQHF
TGTGCCAGTAGTATAGGTTGGACAGGGGACCCTTGGAGTCAAAATCAGCCCCAGCATTTT
>TRBD2|TRBV19|.|TRBJ2-1
CASSWGLAGESSYNEQFF
TGTGCCAGTAGTTGGGGACTAGCGGGGGAGAGCTCCTACAATGAGCAGTTCTTC
>.|TRBV29-1|.|TRBJ2-3
CSVGTATSTDTQYF
TGCAGCGTTGGGACAGCGACTAGCACAGATACGCAGTATTTT
>.|TRBV10-3|.|TRBJ2-2
CAISESTGLPYNTGELFF
TGTGCCATCAGTGAGTCGACGGGACTCCCGTACAACACCGGGGAGCTGTTTTTT
>.|TRBV15|once|TRBJ2-6
CATSRDGPRTGANVLTF
TGTGCCACCAGCAGAGATGGGCCAAGAACTGGGGCCAACGTCCTGACTTTC
>TRBD1|TRBV5-1|.|TRBJ1-1
CASRFAGTGGVNEAFF
TGCGCCAGCAGATTCGCCGGGACAGGGGGCGTTAATGAAGCTTTCTTT
>TRBD1|TRBV27|.|TRBJ1-4
CASSLGYRGAEKLFF
TGTGCCAGCAGTTTAGGTTACAGGGGGGCTGAAAAACTGTTTTTT
>TRBD2|TRBV5-1|.|TRBJ2-3
CASSLLAGGPGTDTQYF
TGCGCCAGCAGCCTATTAGCGGGGGGGCCGGGCACAGATACGCAGTATTTT
>.|TRBV4-3|.|TRBJ2-1
CAGLGTLTYNEQFF
TGCGCCGGGCTAGGGACTCTTACCTACAATGAGCAGTTCTTC
>.|TRBV9|.|TRBJ1-6
CASSVVGANSPLHF
TGTGCCAGCAGCGTAGTGGGGGCGAATTCACCCCTCCACTTT
>.|TRBV5-1|.|TRBJ1-5
CASSLSTGGNQPQHF
TGCGCCAGCAGCTTGTCGACAGGAGGCAATCAGCCCCAGCATTTT
>.|TRBV5-1|.|TRBJ2-3
CASSLPLSGSTDTQYF
TGCGCCAGCAGCCTACCCTTGAGCGGTAGCACAGATACGCAGTATTTT
>TRBD2|TRBV5-1|once|TRBJ2-3
CASSWTSGGSDTQYF
TGCGCCAGCAGCTGGACTAGCGGGGGGTCAGATACGCAGTATTTT
>.|TRBV23-1|.|TRBJ1-1
CASSHAEDSYTEAFF
TGCGCCAGCAGTCACGCGGAGGACAGCTACACTGAAGCTTTCTTT
>TRBD1|TRBV18|once|TRBJ2-7
CASSRAGTGGAFNYEQYF
TGTGCCAGCTCACGGGCCGGGACAGGGGGAGCTTTCAACTACGAGCAGTACTTC
>.|TRBV2|.|TRBJ2-1
CASSESGNEQFF
TGTGCCAGCAGTGAATCGGGGAATGAGCAGTTCTTC
>TRBD1|TRBV18|.|TRBJ1-1
CASSTQGVGTEAFF
TGTGCCAGCTCAACTCAGGGGGTGGGCACTGAAGCTTTCTTT
>.|TRBV6-2/TRBV6-3|.|TRBJ2-3
CASSYPTQYF
TGTGCCAGCAGTTACCCAACGCAGTATTTT
>TRBD1|TRBV5-5|.|TRBJ2-2
CASSWGQGANTGELFF
TGTGCCAGCAGCTGGGGACAGGGGGCGAACACCGGGGAGCTGTTTTTT
>TRBD1|TRBV10-3|.|TRBJ1-2
CAIGKGTDYGYTF
TGTGCCATCGGAAAGGGGACAGACTATGGCTACACCTTC
>.|TRBV2|.|TRBJ1-2
CARSIREMGNGYTF
TGTGCCAGATCGATCCGGGAGATGGGGAATGGCTACACCTTC
>.|TRBV9|.|TRBJ1-2
CASSVETGYGYTF
TGTGCCAGCAGCGTAGAGACAGGCTATGGCTACACCTTC
>.|TRBV28|.|TRBJ2-1
CASSRYSNEQFF
TGTGCCAGCAGCCGCTACTCGAATGAGCAGTTCTTC